The 26 T cell receptor beta chains in this list originate from one sample, sequenced in a study of OX40 agonist ivuxolimab in advanced cancers. The repertoire was sequenced with immunoSEQ multiplex PCR; TCRdb's copy has only in-frame clones and lacks some. The table has roughly 90,000 clones, roughly 89% seen once; the top ten hold just under 0.8%. Sequenced material: CD4+ or CD8+ T cells sorted from blood, taken in a trial of the OX40 agonist ivuxolimab. All receptors derive from an adult with an advanced solid tumor such as melanoma, head and neck, liver or kidney cancer.

In nucleotides, the CDR3 is TGTGCCAGCAGTGAGAGCAGACTCCCCTACGAGCAGTACTTC. The encoded protein is CASSESRLPYEQYF. The genes are TRBV6-1 and TRBJ2-7; no clear D gene. The germline V gene encodes CDR1 MNHNS and CDR2 SASEGT. The CDR3 is made up of 14 amino acids. Trimming took 3 bases from V and 2 from J, leaving 11 bases between them.

This chain connects TRBV4-1 to TRBJ1-6; a weak D match, TRBD1 (6 bases). CDR1 is MGHRA and CDR2 is YSYEKL in the germline V gene. Trimming left V 0 bases short and J 8 bases short, with 20 bases between. The CDR3 totals 18 residues. The CDR3 loop is CASSQDGGSRDMYSPLHF. The CDR3 DNA reads as TGCGCCAGCAGCCAAGATGGGGGAAGTAGGGACATGTATTCACCCCTCCACTTT.

The chain couples TRBV7-2 to TRBJ2-7; D tentatively fits TRBD1 or TRBD2 (6 bases each). This CDR3 is 15 amino acids long. Germline-derived CDR1 and CDR2 are SGHTA and FQGNSA. V was pared by 2 bases and J by 1 base, with 12 bases between. The CDR3 DNA sequence: TGTGCCAGCAGCTTATGGGGGGCCCAATCCTACGAGCAGTACTTC. As protein: CASSLWGAQSYEQYF.

The V gene is TRBV18, the J gene TRBJ2-7; a possible D gene is TRBD1 (6 bases). Looked up from germline, CDR1 is KGHSH and CDR2 is LQKENI. V dropped 3 bases and J dropped 4 bases, with 10 bases sitting between them. The CDR3 consists of 13 residues. The CDR3 sequence is CASSPRTVYEQYF. CDR3 in DNA: TGTGCCAGCTCACCCCGGACAGTTTACGAGCAGTACTTC.

The rearrangement joins TRBV20-1 to TRBJ1-1; D is ambiguous. CDR3 length equals 11 residues. Trimming stripped 6 bases from V and 7 bases from J, with 12 bases between. Germline CDR1 DFQATT, CDR2 SNEGSKA (reference sequence). The CDR3 loop is CSATVGFEAFF. Written as DNA, the CDR3 is TGCAGTGCGACGGTTGGGTTTGAAGCTTTCTTT.

The chain recombines TRBV19 with TRBJ1-1, with a possible D match to TRBD1 (6 bases). The length of the CDR3 is 17 residues. The germline CDR1 and CDR2 sequences are LNHDA and SQIVND (reference sequence). Trimming stripped 6 bases from V and 0 bases from J, with 20 bases between. CDR3 amino acids: CASSRKGSGALNTEAFF. CDR3 DNA sequence: TGTGCCAGTAGCCGAAAGGGGTCAGGGGCCTTGAACACTGAAGCTTTCTTT.

The chain combines TRBV6-1 with TRBJ2-1, with 13 bases identical to TRBD2. This CDR3 contains 18 residues. The V gene's germline CDR1 is MNHNS and CDR2 SASEGT. The ends lost 1 base at V and 0 bases at J; junction bases unmatched: 3. CDR3 in amino acids: CASSEELAGGSSYNEQFF. The DNA for the CDR3 is TGTGCCAGCAGTGAAGAACTAGCGGGGGGGTCCTCCTACAATGAGCAGTTCTTC.

This rearrangement joins TRBV6-4 to TRBJ1-6; TRBD1 agrees at 8 bases. CDR3 length: 17 residues. Germline CDR1 reads MRHNA; CDR2 reads SNTAGT. V was clipped by 4 bases and J by 0 bases; unmatched bases: 5. CDR3 in DNA: TGTGCCAGCAGTGCCAGGGGGCTCGGCTCCTATAATTCACCCCTCCACTTT. It specifies CASSARGLGSYNSPLHF.

V usage is TRBV1 and J usage is TRBJ1-2; TRBD1 is taken as the D call from the table, unchecked against the DNA. TRBV1 corresponds to a pseudogene. This CDR3 has 14 residues. CDR3 DNA: TGCACCAGCAGCCGGAACAGGGCATCCTATGGCTACACCTTC. It translates to CTSSRNRASYGYTF.

J is TRBJ1-1 and V is TRBV10-3; no definite D call. V lost 10 bases and J lost 0, with 15 bases in between. Per germline, CDR1 ENHRY and CDR2 SYGVKD. CDR3 size: 14 residues. CDR3 sequence reads: CATSSRVLNTEAFF. DNA for the CDR3: TGTGCCACTTCCTCAAGGGTCCTGAACACTGAAGCTTTCTTT.

The chain employs TRBV30 and TRBJ1-6; D gene uncertain. The CDR3 spans 13 residues. V was cut by 2 bases and J by 7 bases, with 9 bases left in between. Per the germline V gene, CDR1 is GTSNPN and CDR2 is SVGIG (reference sequence). CDR3: CAWSYQENSPLHF. The CDR3 nucleotides are TGTGCCTGGAGTTACCAGGAAAATTCACCCCTCCACTTT.

This clone was seen once. The gene calls are TRBV28 and TRBJ1-5; D unresolved. This CDR3 is built from 13 residues. The germline V gene encodes CDR1 MDHEN and CDR2 SYDVKM. The V end lost 2 bases, the J end lost 7 bases, and 9 bases lay between the germline ends. The CDR3 sequence: CASSLAIGQPQHF. CDR3 sequence (DNA): TGTGCCAGCAGTTTAGCGATCGGCCAGCCCCAGCATTTT.

This chain links TRBV6-1 with TRBJ1-5; weak D call: TRBD1 (5 bases). V gave up 6 bases and J gave up 4 bases, with 10 bases separating them. The CDR3 contains 13 residues. The germline gives CDR1 MNHNS, CDR2 SASEGT. The CDR3 DNA reads as TGTGCCAGCAGGGTAGGGGTTAATCAGCCCCAGCATTTT. It is translated as CASRVGVNQPQHF.

V usage is TRBV6-4 and J usage is TRBJ2-1; 13 positions match TRBD2. CDR3 size: 16 residues. Germline lookup yields CDR1 MRHNA and CDR2 SNTAGT. V trimming: 6 bases; J trimming: 8 bases; junction bases outside the gene matches: 10. The CDR3 is CASSVTSGGQSDEQFF. As DNA, the CDR3 is TGTGCCAGCAGCGTGACTAGCGGGGGGCAGAGCGATGAGCAGTTCTTC.

The chain uses TRBV27 and TRBJ2-1; TRBD1 matches at 9 bases. CDR1 is MNHEY and CDR2 is SMNVEV in the germline V gene (reference sequence). Losses at the gene ends were 5 bases for V and 6 bases for J; bases not matched to a gene: 11. This CDR3 is 16 amino acids long. The CDR3 DNA is TGTGCCAGCAGTCCGCCGCCGGGACAGGGAGTCAATGAGCAGTTCTTC. Translation: CASSPPPGQGVNEQFF.

The rearrangement joins TRBV6-1 to TRBJ1-1; tentative D call: TRBD1 (6 bases). The CDR3 extends over 15 amino acids. The V gene's germline CDR1 is MNHNS and CDR2 SASEGT. V lost 2 bases and J lost 3, with 13 bases in between. The DNA for the CDR3 is TGTGCCAGCAGTGAAAGGGGCAGGGGCGACACTGAAGCTTTCTTT. The encoded protein is CASSERGRGDTEAFF.

The V call is TRBV5-5, the J call TRBJ2-3; 13 bases are a match to TRBD2. V was clipped by 4 bases and J by 4 bases; unmatched bases: 3. This CDR3 contains 15 residues. Per germline, CDR1 SGHKS and CDR2 YYEKEE (reference sequence). For the CDR3, the DNA is TGTGCCAGCAGCGAGACTAGCGGGGGGTCAGATACGCAGTATTTT. This sequence encodes CASSETSGGSDTQYF.

This clone occurred a few times. This chain uses TRBV11-2 with TRBJ1-1; D is possibly TRBD1 (5 bases). Germline CDR1 SGHAT, CDR2 FQNNGV. The CDR3 loop spans 15 amino acids. V was shortened by 2 bases and J by 1 base, with 11 bases between the two germline ends. This CDR3 is CASSLTRGRNTEAFF. The CDR3 nucleotides read TGTGCCAGCAGCTTAACGAGGGGCAGGAACACTGAAGCTTTCTTT.

The chain has TRBV5-4 and TRBJ2-3, with TRBD2 identical over 9 bases. The CDR3 covers 14 residues. Germline assignment: CDR1 SGHNT and CDR2 YYREEE (reference sequence). Trimming cost V 4 bases and J 5 bases; bases outside gene matches: 5. The CDR3 protein is CASSAGGAGDTQYF. The DNA of the CDR3 is TGTGCCAGCAGCGCGGGGGGGGCCGGAGATACGCAGTATTTT.

The chain recombines TRBV6-1 with TRBJ1-4; D may be TRBD1 (5 bases). Per germline, CDR1 MNHNS and CDR2 SASEGT. V was shortened by 8 bases and J by 8 bases, with 6 bases between the two germline ends. The CDR3 totals 10 residues. CDR3: CASRGEKLFF. CDR3 coding DNA: TGTGCCAGCCGGGGGGAAAAACTGTTTTTT.

This sequence joins TRBV18 and TRBJ2-3; TRBD2 matches 9 bases. Germline values: CDR1 KGHSH, CDR2 LQKENI. The CDR3 has 16 amino acids. Trimming cost V 2 bases and J 5 bases; bases outside gene matches: 8. For the CDR3, the DNA is TGTGCCAGCTCACCATTTGGTCTAGCGGGGAAAGATACGCAGTATTTT. This sequence encodes CASSPFGLAGKDTQYF.

This clone came up a few times. The rearrangement joins TRBV7-2 to TRBJ1-1; weak D call: TRBD1 (6 bases). In germline, CDR1 is SGHTA, CDR2 FQGNSA. The CDR3 runs to 14 residues. Trimming took 3 bases from V and 1 from J, leaving 9 bases between them. The CDR3 reads CASSFQQGNTEAFF. Written as DNA, the CDR3 is TGTGCCAGCAGCTTTCAACAGGGGAACACTGAAGCTTTCTTT.

V gene TRBV28 combines with J gene TRBJ1-1; possibly TRBD1 for D (6 bases). The CDR3 extends over 12 amino acids. Germline V gene lookup returns CDR1 MDHEN and CDR2 SYDVKM. V was trimmed by 5 bases and J by 7 bases, leaving 11 bases between them. CDR3 region: CASSGGLSEAFF. The CDR3 DNA reads as TGTGCCAGCAGTGGGGGCTTGAGTGAAGCTTTCTTT.

The CDR3 coding sequence is TGTGCCAGCAGCTTGGACCCAGATACGCAGTATTTT. Amino acids: CASSLDPDTQYF. This chain connects TRBV6-5 to TRBJ2-3; no firm D call. Germline V lookup: CDR1 MNHEY, CDR2 SVGAGI. The CDR3 spans 12 residues. Trimming stripped 6 bases from V and 4 bases from J, with 8 bases between.

The rearrangement uses TRBV14 and TRBJ1-3; unclear D gene. The CDR3 has 15 amino acids. V shed 1 base and J shed 0 bases, with 7 bases lying between them. Germline V gene data show CDR1 as SGHDN and CDR2 as FVKESK. As DNA, the CDR3 is TGTGCCAGCAGCCAAGTTATAGCCTCTGGAAACACCATATATTTT. Protein product: CASSQVIASGNTIYF.

The gene calls are TRBV7-9 and TRBJ1-4, with TRBD1 matching over 7 bases. This CDR3 has 14 amino acids. With 4 bases clipped from V and 3 bases from J, the junction kept 2 bases outside the gene matches. Germline lookup yields CDR1 SEHNR and CDR2 FQNEAQ (reference sequence). DNA for the CDR3: TGTGCCAGCAGCTCAGGGGGATCTAATGAAAAACTGTTTTTT. Its translation is CASSSGGSNEKLFF. The full variable domain, rest sourced from reference TRBV7-9 and TRBJ1-4, is DTGVSQNPRHKITKRGQNVTFRCDPISEHNRLYWYRQTLGQGPEFLTYFQNEAQLEKSRLLSDRFSAERPKGSFSTLEIQRTEQGDSAMYLCASSSGGSNEKLFFGSGTQLSVL.